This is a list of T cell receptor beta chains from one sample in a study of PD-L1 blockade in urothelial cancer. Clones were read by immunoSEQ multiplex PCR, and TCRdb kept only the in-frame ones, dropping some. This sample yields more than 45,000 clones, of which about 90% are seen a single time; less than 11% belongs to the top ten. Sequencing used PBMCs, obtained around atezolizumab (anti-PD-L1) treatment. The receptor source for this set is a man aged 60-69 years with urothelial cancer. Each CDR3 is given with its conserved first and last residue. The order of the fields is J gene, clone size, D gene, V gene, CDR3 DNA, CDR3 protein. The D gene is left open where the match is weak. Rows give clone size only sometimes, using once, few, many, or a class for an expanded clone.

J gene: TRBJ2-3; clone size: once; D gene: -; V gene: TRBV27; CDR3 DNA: TGTGCCAGCAGTCCACTAGGGCGCGATACGCAGTATTTT; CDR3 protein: CASSPLGRDTQYF
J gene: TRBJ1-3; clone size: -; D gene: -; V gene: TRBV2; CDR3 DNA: TGTGCCAGCGGGGCACAGGGAATCTCTGGAAACACCATATATTTT; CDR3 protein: CASGAQGISGNTIYF
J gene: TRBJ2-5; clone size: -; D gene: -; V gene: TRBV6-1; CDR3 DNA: TGTGCCAGCAGTGAAACCACCCAGGGCTGGGAGACCCAGTACTTC; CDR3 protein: CASSETTQGWETQYF
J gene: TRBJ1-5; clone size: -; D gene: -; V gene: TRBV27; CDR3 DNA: TGTGCCAGCAGTTTACGGCCAGGGTTTCAGCCCCAGCATTTT; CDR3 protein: CASSLRPGFQPQHF
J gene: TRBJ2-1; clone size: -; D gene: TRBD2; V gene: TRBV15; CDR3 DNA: TGTGCCACCAGCCCGGGGACTAGCGGGGGACGCAATGAGCAGTTCTTC; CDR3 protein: CATSPGTSGGRNEQFF
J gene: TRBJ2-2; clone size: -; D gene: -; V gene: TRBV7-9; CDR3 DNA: TGTGCCAGCTCCCCCCCAGTCGCGAACACCGGGGAGCTGTTTTTT; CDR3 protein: CASSPPVANTGELFF
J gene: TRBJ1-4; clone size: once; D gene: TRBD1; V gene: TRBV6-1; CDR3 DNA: TGTGCCAGCAGTGAATGGAAGAGGACAGGGAACGAAAAACTGTTTTTT; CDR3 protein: CASSEWKRTGNEKLFF
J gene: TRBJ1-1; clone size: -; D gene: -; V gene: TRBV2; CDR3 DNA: TGTGCCAGCAGTGTAAGGGTAACAGGGCGGCAGGAAGCTTTCTTT; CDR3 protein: CASSVRVTGRQEAFF
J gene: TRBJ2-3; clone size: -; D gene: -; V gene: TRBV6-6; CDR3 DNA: TGTGCCAGCATTCAGGGGCTAGCTCGTACGCAGTATTTT; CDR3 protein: CASIQGLARTQYF
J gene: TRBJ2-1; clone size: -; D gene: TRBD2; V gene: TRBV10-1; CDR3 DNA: TGCGCCAGCAGTGACAGGACTAGCGGCCACAATGAGCAGTTCTTC; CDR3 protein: CASSDRTSGHNEQFF
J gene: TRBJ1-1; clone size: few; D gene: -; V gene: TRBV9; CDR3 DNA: TGTGCCAGCAGCGTAGCCAGGAACACTGAAGCTTTCTTT; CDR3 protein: CASSVARNTEAFF
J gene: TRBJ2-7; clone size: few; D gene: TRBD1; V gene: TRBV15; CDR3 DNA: TGTGCCACCAGCAGAGGATACGGACAGGGGGTCGACGAGCAGTACTTC; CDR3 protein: CATSRGYGQGVDEQYF
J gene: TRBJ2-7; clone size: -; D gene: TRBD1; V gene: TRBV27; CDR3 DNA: TGTGCCAGCAGTCACGGGCGGGACAGGGGGGCCTCCTACGAGCAGTACTTC; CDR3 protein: CASSHGRDRGASYEQYF
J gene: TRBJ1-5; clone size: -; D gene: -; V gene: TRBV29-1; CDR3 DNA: TGCAGCGTCGGGGGGACAAATAGCAATCAGCCCCAGCATTTT; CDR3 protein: CSVGGTNSNQPQHF
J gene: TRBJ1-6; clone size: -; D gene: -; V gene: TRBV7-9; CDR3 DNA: TGTGCCAGCAGCTCCGGTGGGGGGAATTCACCCCTCCACTTT; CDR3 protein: CASSSGGGNSPLHF
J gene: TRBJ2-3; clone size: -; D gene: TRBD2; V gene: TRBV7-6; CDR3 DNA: TGTGCCAGCAGCTTAGGCAGCGGGGGGGCCACAGATACGCAGTATTTT; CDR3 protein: CASSLGSGGATDTQYF
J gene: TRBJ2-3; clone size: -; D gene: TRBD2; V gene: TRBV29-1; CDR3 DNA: TGCAGCGTAGTGACTAGCGGGGGCTTCTATGGCACAGATACGCAGTATTTT; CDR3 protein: CSVVTSGGFYGTDTQYF
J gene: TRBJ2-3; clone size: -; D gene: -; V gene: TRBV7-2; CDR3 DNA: TGTGCCAGCAGCTTAGCGCTACCAGATACGCAGTATTTT; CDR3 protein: CASSLALPDTQYF
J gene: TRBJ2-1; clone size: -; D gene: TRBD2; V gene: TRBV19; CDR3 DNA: TGTGCCAGTATCGAAGGGGCGGGGGGGTTCGATGAGCAGTTCTTC; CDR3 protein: CASIEGAGGFDEQFF
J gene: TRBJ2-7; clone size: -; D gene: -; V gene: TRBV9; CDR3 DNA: TGTGCCAGCAGCTCCTCTGGACAATCCTACGAGCAGTACTTC; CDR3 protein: CASSSSGQSYEQYF
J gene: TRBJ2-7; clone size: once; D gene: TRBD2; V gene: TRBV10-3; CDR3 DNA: TGTGCCATCAGATCGGGACTAGCGGGGGGATCCTACGAGCAGTACTTC; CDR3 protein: CAIRSGLAGGSYEQYF
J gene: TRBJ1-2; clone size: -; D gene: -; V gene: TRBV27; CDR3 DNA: TGTGCCAGCGCCTGGGACTGGAACTATGGCTACACCTTC; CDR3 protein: CASAWDWNYGYTF
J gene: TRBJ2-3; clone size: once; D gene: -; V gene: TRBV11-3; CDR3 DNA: TGTGCCAGCAGCTTAGCTTCGGGTACGGAAGATACGCAGTATTTT; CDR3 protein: CASSLASGTEDTQYF
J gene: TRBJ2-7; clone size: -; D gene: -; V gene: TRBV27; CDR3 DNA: TGTGCCAGCAGCTACAGGGAGGGGACGGCTGGGGAGCAGTACTTC; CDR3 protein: CASSYREGTAGEQYF
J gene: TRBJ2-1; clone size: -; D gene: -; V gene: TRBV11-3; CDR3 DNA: TGTGCCAGCAGCTTAGCAAAAAACAATGAGCAGTTCTTC; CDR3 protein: CASSLAKNNEQFF
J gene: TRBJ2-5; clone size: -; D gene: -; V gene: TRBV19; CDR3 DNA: TGTGCCAGTGGGAGCCCGGACCGGGAGACCCAGTACTTC; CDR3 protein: CASGSPDRETQYF
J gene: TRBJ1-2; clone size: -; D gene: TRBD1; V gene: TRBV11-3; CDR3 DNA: TGTGCCAGCAGCTGGGGACAGGGACTCTCTGGCTACACCTTC; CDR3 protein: CASSWGQGLSGYTF
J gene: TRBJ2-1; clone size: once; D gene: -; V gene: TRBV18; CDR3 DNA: TGTGCCAGCTCACCGGAACAGGTCTACAATGAGCAGTTCTTC; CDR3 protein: CASSPEQVYNEQFF
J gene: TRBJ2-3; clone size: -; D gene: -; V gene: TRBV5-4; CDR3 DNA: TGTGCCAGCAGCTGGGACACTGACACGAATACGCAGTATTTT; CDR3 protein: CASSWDTDTNTQYF
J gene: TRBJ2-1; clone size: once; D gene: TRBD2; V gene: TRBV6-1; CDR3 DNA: TGTGCCAGCAGTGACCGGACTAGAAGGGGTGGGGATGAGCAGTTCTTC; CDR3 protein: CASSDRTRRGGDEQFF
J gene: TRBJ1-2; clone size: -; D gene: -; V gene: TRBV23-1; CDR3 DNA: TGCGCCAGCAGTCAAGCGGGGCGTCGAGGCTACACCTTC; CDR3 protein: CASSQAGRRGYTF
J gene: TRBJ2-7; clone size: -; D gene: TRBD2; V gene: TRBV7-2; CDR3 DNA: TGTGCCAGCAGCTTACTAGGTATTAGCGGGGCCGGCGAGCAGTACTTC; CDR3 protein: CASSLLGISGAGEQYF
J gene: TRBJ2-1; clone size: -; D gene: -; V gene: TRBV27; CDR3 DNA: TGTGCCAGCAGTTCCGGGAGCCCAGACCTAATGAGTCAGTTCTTC; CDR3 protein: CASSSGSPDLMSQFF
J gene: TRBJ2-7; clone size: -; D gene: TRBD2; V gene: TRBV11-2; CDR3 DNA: TGTGCCAGCAGCTTGGGACTATGGTCCTACGAGCAGTACTTC; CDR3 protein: CASSLGLWSYEQYF
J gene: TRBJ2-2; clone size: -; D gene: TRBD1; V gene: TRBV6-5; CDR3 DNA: TGTGCCAGCAGAGACAGGGGGACCGGGGAGCTGTTTTTT; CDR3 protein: CASRDRGTGELFF
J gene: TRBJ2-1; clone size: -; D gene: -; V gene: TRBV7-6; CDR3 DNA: TGTGCCAGCAGCTCACGGGGGGCCCATGAGCAGTTCTTC; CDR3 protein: CASSSRGAHEQFF
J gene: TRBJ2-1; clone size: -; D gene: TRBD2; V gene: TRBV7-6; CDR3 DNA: TGTGCCAGCAGCTTAGGTGTTCGCGGGGGGGGAGGCAATGAGCAGTTCTTC; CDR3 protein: CASSLGVRGGGGNEQFF
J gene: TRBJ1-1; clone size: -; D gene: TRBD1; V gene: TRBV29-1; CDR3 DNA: TGCAGCGTGGGGACAGGGGGCAGTGATGAAGCTTTCTTT; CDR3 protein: CSVGTGGSDEAFF
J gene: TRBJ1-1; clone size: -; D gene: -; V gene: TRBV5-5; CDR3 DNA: TGTGCCAGCAGCCTCGGGGGGAGCACTGAAGCTTTCTTT; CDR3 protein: CASSLGGSTEAFF
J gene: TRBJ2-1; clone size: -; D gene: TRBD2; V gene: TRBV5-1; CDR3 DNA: TGCGCCAGCAGCTTGGAGCGGGGGTTCAATGAGCAGTTCTTC; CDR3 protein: CASSLERGFNEQFF
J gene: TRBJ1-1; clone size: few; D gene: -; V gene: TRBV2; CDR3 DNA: TGTGCCAGCAGTGATTCGCAGTATGCGGGTCAGAACACTGAAGCTTTCTTT; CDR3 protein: CASSDSQYAGQNTEAFF
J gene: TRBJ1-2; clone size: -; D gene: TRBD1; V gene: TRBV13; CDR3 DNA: TGTGCCAGCAGCTTAGGCGTAAGGACAGGGGGCGATGGCTACACCTTC; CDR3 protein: CASSLGVRTGGDGYTF
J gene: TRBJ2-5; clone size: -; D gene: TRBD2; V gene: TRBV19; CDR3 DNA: TGTGCCAGTAGTCGGGGGGTAGGAGAGACCCAGTACTTC; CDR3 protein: CASSRGVGETQYF
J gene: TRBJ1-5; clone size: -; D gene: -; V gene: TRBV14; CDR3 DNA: TGTGCCAGCAGCCAAGTGGGACGAGCGGGATTAAGGAATCAGCCCCAGCATTTT; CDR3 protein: CASSQVGRAGLRNQPQHF
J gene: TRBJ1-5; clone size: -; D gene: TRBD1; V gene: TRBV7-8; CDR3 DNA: TGTGCCAGCAGCTTAGCCCTGGGACAGGGTACGGGCAATCAGCCCCAGCATTTT; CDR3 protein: CASSLALGQGTGNQPQHF
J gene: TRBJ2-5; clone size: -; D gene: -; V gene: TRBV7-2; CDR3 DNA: TGTGCCAGCAGCTTAGATTGGACTGAGACCCAGTACTTC; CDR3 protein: CASSLDWTETQYF
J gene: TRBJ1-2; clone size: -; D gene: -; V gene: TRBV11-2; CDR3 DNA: TGTGCCAGCAGCCCCCTTCCCTATGATGGCTACACCTTC; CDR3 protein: CASSPLPYDGYTF
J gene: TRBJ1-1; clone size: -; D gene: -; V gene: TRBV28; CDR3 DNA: TGTGCCAGCAGTTCGCCAGGGGCGGCCACTGAAGCTTTCTTT; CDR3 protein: CASSSPGAATEAFF
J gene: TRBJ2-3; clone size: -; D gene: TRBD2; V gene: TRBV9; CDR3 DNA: TGTGCCAGCAGCGAAAGGACAGGCCCCTTGAGCGGGGGGGCGGTACAAGATACGCAGTATTTT; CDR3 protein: CASSERTGPLSGGAVQDTQYF
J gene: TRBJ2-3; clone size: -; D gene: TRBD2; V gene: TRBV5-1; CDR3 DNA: TGCGCCAGCAGCTTGCAAGGGACTAGCGGGAGGGCGCCAGATACGCAGTATTTT; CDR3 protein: CASSLQGTSGRAPDTQYF
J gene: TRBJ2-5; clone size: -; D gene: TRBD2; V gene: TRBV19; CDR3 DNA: TGTGCCACCAGCGGGGGCATATGGCGGACCCAGTACTTC; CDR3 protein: CATSGGIWRTQYF
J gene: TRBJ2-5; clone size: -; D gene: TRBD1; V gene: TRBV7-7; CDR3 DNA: TGTGCTAGCAGCTTAGGCCCGAGAGGGGGCCCTCAGGAGACCCAGTACTTC; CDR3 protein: CASSLGPRGGPQETQYF
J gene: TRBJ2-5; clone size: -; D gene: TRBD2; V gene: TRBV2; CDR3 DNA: TGTGCCAGCGGGACTACAATAATGTCCCAGTACTTC; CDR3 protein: CASGTTIMSQYF
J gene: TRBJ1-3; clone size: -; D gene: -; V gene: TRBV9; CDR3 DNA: TGTGCCAGCAGCGAACACTACTCTGGAAACACCATATATTTT; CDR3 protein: CASSEHYSGNTIYF
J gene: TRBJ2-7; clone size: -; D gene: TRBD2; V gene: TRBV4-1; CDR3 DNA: TGCGCCAGCAGCCCAGCGGGGAGAAACGAGCAGTACTTC; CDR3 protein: CASSPAGRNEQYF
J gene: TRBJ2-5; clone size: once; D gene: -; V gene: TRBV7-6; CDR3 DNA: TGTGCCAGCAGCTTAAACCGGGGGTCGTTAGAGACCCAGTACTTC; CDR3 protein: CASSLNRGSLETQYF